What follows is one T cell receptor (beta chain) and its context. Its antigen is currently unknown. A junction boundary mismatches the germline segment, possibly from a read error. It was with a sample-barcoded 5' primer and a J-beta primer mix that a second PCR of roughly 7 to 12 cycles was run. CDR3-containing paired-end reads numbering at least 2.5 million came from each sample. Each CDR3 protein gets one entry after TCRdb re-called the 5' RACE reads with MiXCR. Of roughly 720,000 distinct CDR3 sequences in the sample, about 53% were seen once. The entry originates in a study of blood T cells in healthy people across ages. Points from the study as a whole: With age, beta diversity per million T cells declined roughly linearly, significantly by around 43. Diversity of TCR beta correlated strongly with naive T cell percentage.

The CDR3 has 17 residues. The chain carries TRBV12-3 or TRBV12-4 and TRBJ2-1; 12 bases match TRBD2. The clonotype comes from a man at least 80 years old in good health. What was sequenced was blood. In nucleotides, the CDR3 is TGTGCCGGCAGTTCCCGGACTAGCGGGACCTATTACAATGAGCAGTTCTTC. It encodes CAGSSRTSGTYYNEQFF.